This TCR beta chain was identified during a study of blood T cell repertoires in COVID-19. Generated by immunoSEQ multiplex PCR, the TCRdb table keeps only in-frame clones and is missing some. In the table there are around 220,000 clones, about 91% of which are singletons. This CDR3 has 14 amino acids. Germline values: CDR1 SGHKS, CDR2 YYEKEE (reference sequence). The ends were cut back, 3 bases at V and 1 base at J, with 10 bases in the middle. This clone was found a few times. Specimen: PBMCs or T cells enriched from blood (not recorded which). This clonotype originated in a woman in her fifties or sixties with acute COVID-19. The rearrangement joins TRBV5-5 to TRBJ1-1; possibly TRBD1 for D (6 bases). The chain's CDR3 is CASSWRTENTEAFF. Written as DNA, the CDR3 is TGTGCCAGCAGCTGGCGGACAGAGAACACTGAAGCTTTCTTT.